These 11 T cell receptor beta chains originate from one sample sequenced in a study of cytomegalovirus exposure and HLA in healthy donors. Sequencing was performed with immunoSEQ multiplex PCR; in TCRdb, only in-frame clones are kept and a portion is missing. The sample has under 150,000 clones, 85% to 90% seen once; the top ten hold about 6.3%. Sequencing used PBMCs. Receptors were obtained from a woman between 18 and 30 years old in good health and CMV-seropositive.

The rearrangement links TRBV12-5 to TRBJ2-1; 9 bases fit TRBD1. V lost 5 bases, J lost 8 bases, and 7 bases stayed unmatched. The CDR3 consists of 14 residues. The germline V gene has CDR1 LGHNT and CDR2 FRNRAP. CDR3 protein: CASGKGQGGDEQFF. Here the CDR3 DNA reads TGTGCTAGTGGTAAGGGACAGGGAGGCGATGAGCAGTTCTTC.

In its sample, this clone was seen once. The chain links TRBV10-2 to TRBJ1-2, with D possibly being TRBD1 (5 bases). Germline lookup yields CDR1 WSHSY and CDR2 SAAADI. CDR3 length: 15 residues. The ends were cut back, 8 bases at V and 3 bases at J, with 19 bases in the middle. CDR3 in amino acids: CASRGAGREDYGYTF. In DNA form, the CDR3 reads TGCGCCAGCCGTGGTGCGGGGCGGGAAGACTATGGCTACACCTTC.

The chain combines TRBV21-1 with TRBJ2-7; the D call TRBD2 from the table was never checked on the DNA. TRBV21-1 is termed a pseudogene. The CDR3 runs to 14 residues. As DNA, the CDR3 is TGTGCCAGGAGGCTAGCTAGCGGGATCTACGAGCAGTACTTC. It specifies CARRLASGIYEQYF.

In its sample, this clone was seen a few times. V is TRBV5-6 and J is TRBJ1-1; the D gene is possibly TRBD1 (5 bases). Germline V CDR1 and CDR2: SGHDT, YYEEEE. The CDR3 runs 12 residues. Trimming shortened V by 5 bases and J by 8 bases, and 13 bases separated the two germline ends. CDR3 in amino acids: CASSLWDSEAFF. DNA of the CDR3: TGTGCCAGCAGTTTGTGGGACTCAGAAGCTTTCTTT.

The chain combines TRBV27 with TRBJ1-5, with unresolved D. The CDR3 has 13 amino acids. Germline-derived CDR1 and CDR2 are MNHEY and SMNVEV (reference sequence). V lost 2 bases, J lost 7 bases, and 9 bases lay in between. The CDR3 sequence: CASSLAGGQPQHF. The CDR3 DNA is TGTGCCAGCAGTTTAGCCGGAGGGCAGCCCCAGCATTTT.

Only one count was recorded for this clone. Here the CDR3 reads CASSSPGHLSSYNEQFF. The CDR3 nucleotides read TGTGCCAGCAGTTCACCGGGACACCTGAGCTCCTACAATGAGCAGTTCTTC. The chain combines TRBV27 with TRBJ2-1, with a possible D match to TRBD1 (6 bases). Germline V gene sequence: CDR1 MNHEY, CDR2 SMNVEV (reference sequence). The CDR3 length is 17 residues. Trimming took off 4 bases at V and 0 bases at J, with 16 bases between the two ends.

The gene calls are TRBV2 and TRBJ1-1; possible D gene TRBD1, 6 bases. The germline V gene encodes CDR1 SNHLY and CDR2 FYNNEI. The CDR3 loop spans 15 amino acids. Between the trimmed V and J ends, which lost 5 bases and 1 base, there was a span of 14 bases. CDR3 coding DNA: TGTGCCAGCAGTAAAACAGGGTTGGGGAACACTGAAGCTTTCTTT. Translation: CASSKTGLGNTEAFF.

The genes are TRBV30 and TRBJ2-6; 8 bases are a match to TRBD2. Germline V gene data show CDR1 as GTSNPN and CDR2 as SVGIG (reference sequence). This CDR3 is 19 amino acids long. The J segment lost 2 bases and the V segment lost 0 bases, leaving 12 bases of the junction unmatched. The CDR3 reads CAWSVLFVAGLTGANVLTF. CDR3 in DNA: TGTGCCTGGAGTGTACTGTTTGTAGCGGGACTTACTGGGGCCAACGTCCTGACTTTC.

V is TRBV6-6 and J is TRBJ2-7, with TRBD2 as a possible D gene (6 bases). The V end lost 2 bases, the J end lost 6 bases, and 14 bases lay between the germline ends. CDR3 length: 14 residues. Germline V gene sequence: CDR1 MNHNY, CDR2 SVGAGI (reference sequence). The CDR3 DNA is TGTGCCAGCAGTTACCAAAGGGGAGGCGGCGAGCAGTACTTC. Translating it yields CASSYQRGGGEQYF.

The CDR3 DNA reads as TGTGCCAGTAGTATCTTTTCGGGGGGGAACACTGAAGCTTTCTTT. This encodes CASSIFSGGNTEAFF. This chain links TRBV19 with TRBJ1-1, with TRBD1 as a possible D gene (5 bases). The CDR3 spans 15 residues. From germline, CDR1 is LNHDA and CDR2 SQIVND (reference sequence). V was shortened by 3 bases and J by 1 base, with 12 bases between the two germline ends.

The CDR3 region is CASRLAGGRGEQYF. The CDR3 nucleotides are TGTGCCAGCAGACTAGCGGGAGGCAGAGGCGAGCAGTACTTC. The chain links TRBV2 to TRBJ2-7; 12 nucleotides line up with TRBD2. Germline V gene lookup returns CDR1 SNHLY and CDR2 FYNNEI. Trimming took 6 bases from V and 6 from J; bases not matched to a gene: 6. CDR3 length: 14 amino acids.